Following are 7 T cell receptor beta chains from one sample sequenced in a study of CD8+CD57+ T cells in acquired aplastic anemia. The TCR beta profiling, which covered VDJ combination and CDR3 sequence, was carried out using genomic DNA as the template. TCRdb ran MiXCR on the reads and lists one entry per CDR3 protein. The table lists roughly 500,000 distinct CDR3 sequences, around 33% of them singletons, with less than 0.85% in the top ten. Before being chosen for sequencing, patients had shown CD8+CD57+ cell expansion by flow cytometry. Material for sequencing was sorted CD4+, CD8+, or CD8+CD57+ T cells (not recorded which) from PBMCs. These receptors all come from a human donor with aplastic anemia.

The genes are TRBV7-3 and TRBJ2-2, with 10 bases lining up with TRBD1. J was trimmed by 4 bases and V by 4 bases; bases with no gene match: 3. Per the germline V gene, CDR1 is SGHTA and CDR2 is FQGTGA. CDR3 length: 15 residues. CDR3 sequence reads: CASSSGQGITGELFF. CDR3 coding DNA: TGTGCCAGCAGCTCGGGACAGGGGATCACCGGGGAGCTGTTTTTT. The whole variable domain, filled in from reference TRBV7-3 and TRBJ2-2, reads GAGVSQTPSNKVTEKGKYVELRCDPISGHTALYWYRQSLGQGPEFLIYFQGTGAADDSGLPNDRFFAVRPEGSVSTLKIQRTERGDSAVYLCASSSGQGITGELFFGEGSRLTVL.

This clonotype was observed a few times. Relative to the germline gene, one junction end is altered; a read error may explain this. V gene TRBV20-1 combines with J gene TRBJ2-5, with D possibly TRBD2 on 5 matching bases. Germline-derived CDR1 and CDR2 are DFQATT and SNEGSKA (reference sequence). This CDR3 spans 13 amino acids. The CDR3 protein is CSARVGGQGTQYF. The CDR3 bases are TGCAGTGCTAGAGTTGGCGGGCAAGGGACCCAGTACTTC.

In its sample, this clonotype was seen many times. The chain couples TRBV10-3 to TRBJ1-1; no clear D. V was clipped by 2 bases and J by 1 base, with 8 bases between them. Germline CDR1 and CDR2: ENHRY and SYGVKD. This CDR3 has 14 residues. This CDR3 reads CAISEVGRNTEAFF. CDR3 DNA sequence: TGTGCCATCAGTGAGGTCGGACGGAACACTGAAGCTTTCTTT.

DNA for the CDR3: TGCGCCAGCAGCCGCCCGGGCGGGGGTCAAGAGACCCAGTACTTC. This encodes CASSRPGGGQETQYF. The J gene is TRBJ2-5, the V gene TRBV5-1; 7 bases fit TRBD2. This CDR3 has 15 amino acids. The germline V gene encodes CDR1 SGHRS and CDR2 YFSETQ. V lost 4 bases and J lost 2; bases outside the gene matches: 8.

This chain links TRBV19 with TRBJ1-6; D gene ambiguous. Germline loops: CDR1 LNHDA, CDR2 SQIVND (reference sequence). V was clipped by 3 bases and J by 7 bases, with 10 bases between them. The CDR3 is 14 residues long. This chain's CDR3 is CASSIRGPNSPLHF. The CDR3 DNA is TGTGCCAGTAGTATCCGAGGACCAAATTCACCCCTCCACTTT.

The J gene is TRBJ2-7, the V gene TRBV20-1; 12 nucleotides match TRBD2. Trimming took 4 bases from V and 1 from J; bases not matched to a gene: 5. This CDR3 comprises 15 residues. Per the germline V gene, CDR1 is DFQATT and CDR2 is SNEGSKA (reference sequence). The CDR3 DNA follows: TGCAGTGCTATCGGACTAGCGGGAAGATCCTACGAGCAGTACTTC. This codes for CSAIGLAGRSYEQYF.

This clonotype was seen a handful of times. V usage is TRBV2 and J usage is TRBJ2-1; 13 bases line up with TRBD2. V was clipped by 5 bases and J by 4 bases; unmatched bases: 5. Germline V gene lookup returns CDR1 SNHLY and CDR2 FYNNEI. The CDR3 has 16 residues. The CDR3 DNA is TGTGCCAGCAGTCAACTGACTAGCGGGGGGTACAATGAGCAGTTCTTC. This encodes CASSQLTSGGYNEQFF.